This paragraph covers one TCR beta chain sequence. Germline CDR1 is MDHEN and CDR2 is SYDVKM. Trimming at V came to 5 bases and at J to 2 bases, leaving 3 bases not matched to a gene. The CDR3 has 14 residues. This record belongs to a study of blood T cell repertoires in COVID-19. Study overall: Spain, Italy and the United States supplied samples that represented acute and convalescent COVID-19. The analysed material was cDNA or gDNA that came from T cells, B-cell-depleted T cells, or PBMCs.

Those enrolled in Seattle joined during active infection and were followed longitudinally afterward. As processed by the authors: How many nucleated cells were present was estimated from reference gene primer amplification. The method was immunoSEQ multiplex PCR; TCRdb's version includes in-frame clones alone and lacks a portion of them. That table gives V, J and clone size, and the DNA gave D and trimming. The sample lists roughly 260,000 clones; roughly 90% were seen once. This clonotype was obtained from a woman aged 25 to 39 with COVID-19, enrolled during active disease. The chain uses TRBV28 and TRBJ1-5; the match to TRBD1 covers 7 bases. What was sequenced was peripheral blood. The chain's CDR3 is CASSTGARNQPQHF. The CDR3 nucleotides read TGTGCCAGCAGTACAGGGGCCCGCAATCAGCCCCAGCATTTT.